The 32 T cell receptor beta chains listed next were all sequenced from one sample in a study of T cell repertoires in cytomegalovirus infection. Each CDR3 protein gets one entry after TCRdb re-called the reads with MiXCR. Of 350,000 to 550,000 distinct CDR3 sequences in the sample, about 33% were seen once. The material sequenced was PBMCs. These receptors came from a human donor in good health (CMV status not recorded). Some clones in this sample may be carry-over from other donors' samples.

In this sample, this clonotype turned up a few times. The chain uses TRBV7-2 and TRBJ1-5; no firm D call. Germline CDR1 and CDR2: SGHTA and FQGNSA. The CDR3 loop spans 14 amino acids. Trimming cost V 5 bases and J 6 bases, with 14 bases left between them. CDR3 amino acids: CASSPLGNSQPQHF. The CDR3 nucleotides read TGTGCCAGCAGCCCCCTGGGGAATAGTCAGCCCCAGCATTTT.

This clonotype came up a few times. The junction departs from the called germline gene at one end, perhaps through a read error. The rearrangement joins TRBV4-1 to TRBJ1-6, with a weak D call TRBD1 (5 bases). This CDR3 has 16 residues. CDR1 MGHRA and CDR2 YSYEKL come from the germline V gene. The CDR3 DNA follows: TGCGCCAGCAGCGAAGACGACGGGGGGGGAAATTCACCCCTCCACTTT. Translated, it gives CASSEDDGGGNSPLHF.

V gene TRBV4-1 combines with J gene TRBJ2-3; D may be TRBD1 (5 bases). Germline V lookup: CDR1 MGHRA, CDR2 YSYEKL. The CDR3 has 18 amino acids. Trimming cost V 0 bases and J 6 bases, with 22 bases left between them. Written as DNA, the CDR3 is TGCGCCAGCAGCCAAGATCCTGTTGACAGATCCCTCAGGGATACGCAGTATTTT. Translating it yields CASSQDPVDRSLRDTQYF.

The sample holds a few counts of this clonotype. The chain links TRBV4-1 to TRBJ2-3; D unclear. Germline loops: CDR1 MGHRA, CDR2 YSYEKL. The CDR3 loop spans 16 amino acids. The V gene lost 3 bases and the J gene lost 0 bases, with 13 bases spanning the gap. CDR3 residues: CASSHLSRSSTDTQYF. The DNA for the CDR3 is TGCGCCAGCAGCCACTTAAGCCGTTCTAGCACAGATACGCAGTATTTT.

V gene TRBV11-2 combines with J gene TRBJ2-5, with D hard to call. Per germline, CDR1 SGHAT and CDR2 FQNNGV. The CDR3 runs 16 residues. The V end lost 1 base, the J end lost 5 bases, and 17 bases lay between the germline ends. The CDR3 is CASSLAIPPQKETQYF. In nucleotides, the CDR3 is TGTGCCAGCAGCTTAGCCATCCCCCCTCAGAAGGAGACCCAGTACTTC. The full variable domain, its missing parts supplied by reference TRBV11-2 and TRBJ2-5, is EAGVAQSPRYKIIEKRQSVAFWCNPISGHATLYWYQQILGQGPKLLIQFQNNGVVDDSQLPKDRFSAERLKGVDSTLKIQPAKLEDSAVYLCASSLAIPPQKETQYFGPGTRLLVL.

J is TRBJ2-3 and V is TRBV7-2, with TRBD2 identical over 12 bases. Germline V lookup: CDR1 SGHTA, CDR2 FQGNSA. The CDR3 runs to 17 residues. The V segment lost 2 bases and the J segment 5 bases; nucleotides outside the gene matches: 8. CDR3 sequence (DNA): TGTGCCAGCAGCTTAAACCCTAGCGGGGGGGCCAGAGATACGCAGTATTTT. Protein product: CASSLNPSGGARDTQYF.

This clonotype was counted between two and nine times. CDR3 sequence reads: CASSEPGGARQTQYF. DNA of the CDR3: TGTGCCAGCAGTGAACCAGGGGGCGCGAGACAGACCCAGTACTTC. This sequence joins TRBV25-1 and TRBJ2-5; 8 nucleotides match TRBD1. The CDR3 loop spans 15 amino acids. The V and J ends lost 2 bases and 6 bases, in that order; junction bases with no gene match: 8. The germline CDR1 and CDR2 sequences are MGHDK and SYGVNS.

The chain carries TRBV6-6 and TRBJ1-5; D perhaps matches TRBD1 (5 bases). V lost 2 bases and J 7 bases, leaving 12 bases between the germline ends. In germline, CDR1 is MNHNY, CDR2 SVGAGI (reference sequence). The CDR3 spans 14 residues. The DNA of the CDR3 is TGTGCCAGCAGTTACGAGTCCCGGGGCCAGCCCCAGCATTTT. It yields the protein CASSYESRGQPQHF.

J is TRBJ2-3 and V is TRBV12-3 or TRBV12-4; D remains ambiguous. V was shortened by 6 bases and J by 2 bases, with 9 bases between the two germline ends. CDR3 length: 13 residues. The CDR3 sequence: CASSRDPTDTQYF. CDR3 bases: TGTGCCAGCAGCCGTGATCCCACAGATACGCAGTATTTT.

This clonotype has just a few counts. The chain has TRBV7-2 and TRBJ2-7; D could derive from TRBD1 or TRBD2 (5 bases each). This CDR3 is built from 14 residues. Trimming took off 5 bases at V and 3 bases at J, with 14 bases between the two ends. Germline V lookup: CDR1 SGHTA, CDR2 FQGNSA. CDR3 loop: CASSRLGVNYEQYF. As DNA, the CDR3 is TGTGCCAGCAGCCGTCTGGGGGTAAACTACGAGCAGTACTTC.

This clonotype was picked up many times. CDR3 protein: CASKFGSNTEAFF. CDR3 nucleotides: TGTGCCAGTAAGTTCGGATCGAACACTGAAGCTTTCTTT. This rearrangement joins TRBV19 to TRBJ1-1, with D unclear. CDR1 and CDR2 (germline): LNHDA, SQIVND (reference sequence). The CDR3 sequence is 13 residues long. Trimming removed 7 bases from V and 1 base from J, with 10 bases in between.

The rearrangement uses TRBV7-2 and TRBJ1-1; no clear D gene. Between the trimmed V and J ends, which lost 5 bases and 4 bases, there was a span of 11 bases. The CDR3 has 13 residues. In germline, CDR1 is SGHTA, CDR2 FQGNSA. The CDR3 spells CASSRLFPTEAFF. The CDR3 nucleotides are TGTGCCAGCAGCCGCCTTTTCCCCACTGAAGCTTTCTTT.

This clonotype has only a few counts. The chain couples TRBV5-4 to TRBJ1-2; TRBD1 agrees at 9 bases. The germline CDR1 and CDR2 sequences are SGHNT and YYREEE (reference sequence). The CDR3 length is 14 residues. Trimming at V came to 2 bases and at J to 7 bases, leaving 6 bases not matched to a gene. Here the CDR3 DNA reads TGTGCCAGCAGCTTCAACAGGGGGCTTTCTGGCTACACCTTC. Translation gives CASSFNRGLSGYTF.

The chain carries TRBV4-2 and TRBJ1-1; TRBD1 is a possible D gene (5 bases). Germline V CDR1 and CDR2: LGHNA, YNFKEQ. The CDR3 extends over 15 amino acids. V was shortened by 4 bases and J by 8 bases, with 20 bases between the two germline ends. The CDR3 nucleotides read TGTGCCAGCAGCCCAAACCCTGCGGGGGGTATCGAAGCTTTCTTT. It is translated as CASSPNPAGGIEAFF.

This CDR3 reads CASSYLRGVAFF. The CDR3 nucleotides are TGTGCCAGCAGCTACCTCAGGGGTGTGGCTTTCTTT. V gene TRBV7-2 combines with J gene TRBJ1-1; possible D gene TRBD1, 6 bases. Germline V gives CDR1 SGHTA, CDR2 FQGNSA. Trimming took 4 bases from V and 11 from J, leaving 14 bases between them. The CDR3 loop spans 12 amino acids.

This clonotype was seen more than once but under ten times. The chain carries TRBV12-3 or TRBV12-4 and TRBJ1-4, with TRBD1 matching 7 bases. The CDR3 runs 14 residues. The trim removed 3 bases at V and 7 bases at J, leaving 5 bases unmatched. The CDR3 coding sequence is TGTGCCAGCAGTTTCAGGACAGGTGGTGAAAAACTGTTTTTT. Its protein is CASSFRTGGEKLFF.

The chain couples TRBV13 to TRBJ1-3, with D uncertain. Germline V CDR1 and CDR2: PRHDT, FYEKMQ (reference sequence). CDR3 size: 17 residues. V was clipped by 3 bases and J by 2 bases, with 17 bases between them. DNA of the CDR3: TGTGCCAGCAGCTTGTCGGAGTGGAGGGCGGCTGGAAACACCATATATTTT. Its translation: CASSLSEWRAAGNTIYF.

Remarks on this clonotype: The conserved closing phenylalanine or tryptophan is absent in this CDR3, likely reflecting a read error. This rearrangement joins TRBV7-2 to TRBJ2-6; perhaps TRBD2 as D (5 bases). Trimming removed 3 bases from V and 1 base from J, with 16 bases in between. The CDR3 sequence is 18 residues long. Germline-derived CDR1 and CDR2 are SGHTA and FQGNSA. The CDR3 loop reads CASSLENRTESGANVLTL. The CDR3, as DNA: TGTGCCAGCAGCTTGGAGAATCGGACTGAGTCTGGGGCCAACGTCCTGACTTTA.

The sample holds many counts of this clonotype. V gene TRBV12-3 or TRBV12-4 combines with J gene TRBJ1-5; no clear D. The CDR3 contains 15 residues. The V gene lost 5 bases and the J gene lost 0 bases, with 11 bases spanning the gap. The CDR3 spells CASSPSYLSNQPQHF. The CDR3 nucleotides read TGTGCCAGCAGTCCTTCGTATCTTAGCAATCAGCCCCAGCATTTT.

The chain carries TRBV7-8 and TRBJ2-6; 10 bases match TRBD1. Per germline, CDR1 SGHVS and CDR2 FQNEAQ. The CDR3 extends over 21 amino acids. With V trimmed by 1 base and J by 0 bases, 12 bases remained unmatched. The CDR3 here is CASSLVATDRGIYSGANVLTF. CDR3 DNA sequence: TGTGCCAGCAGCTTAGTTGCCACGGACAGGGGGATTTACTCTGGGGCCAACGTCCTGACTTTC. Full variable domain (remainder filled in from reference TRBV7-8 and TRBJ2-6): GAGVSQSPRYKVAKRGQDVALRCDPISGHVSLFWYQQALGQGPEFLTYFQNEAQLDKSGLPSDRFFAERPEGSVSTLKIQRTQQEDSAVYLCASSLVATDRGIYSGANVLTFGAGSRLTVL.

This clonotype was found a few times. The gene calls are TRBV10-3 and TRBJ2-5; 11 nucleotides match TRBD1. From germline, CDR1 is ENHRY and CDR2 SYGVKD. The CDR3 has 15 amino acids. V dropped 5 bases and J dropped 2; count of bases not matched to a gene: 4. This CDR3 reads CAISSRDRGQETQYF. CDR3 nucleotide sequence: TGTGCCATCAGTTCCAGGGACAGGGGGCAAGAGACCCAGTACTTC.

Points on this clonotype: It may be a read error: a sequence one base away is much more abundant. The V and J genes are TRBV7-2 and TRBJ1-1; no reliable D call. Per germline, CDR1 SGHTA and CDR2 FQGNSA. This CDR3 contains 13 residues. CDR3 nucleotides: TGTGCCAGCAGCGGCACAATGAACGCTGAAGCTTTCTTT. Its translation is CASSGTMNAEAFF.

CDR3 nucleotide sequence: TGTGCCAGCAGCTTGGGCAGGGGGCTCCTGCAGTTCTTC. It specifies CASSLGRGLLQFF. V gene TRBV5-6 combines with J gene TRBJ2-1; 8 bases agree with TRBD1. CDR3 size: 13 residues. V shed 0 bases, J shed 12 bases, and the junction held 5 bases outside the gene matches. Germline V gene data show CDR1 as SGHDT and CDR2 as YYEEEE.

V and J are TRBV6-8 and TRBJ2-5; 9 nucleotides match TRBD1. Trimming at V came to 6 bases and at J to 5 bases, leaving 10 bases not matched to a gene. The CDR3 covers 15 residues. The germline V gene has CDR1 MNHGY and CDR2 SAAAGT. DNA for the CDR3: TGTGCCAGCAGCGCTAACTACAGGGGGCTTGAGACCCAGTACTTC. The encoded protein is CASSANYRGLETQYF.

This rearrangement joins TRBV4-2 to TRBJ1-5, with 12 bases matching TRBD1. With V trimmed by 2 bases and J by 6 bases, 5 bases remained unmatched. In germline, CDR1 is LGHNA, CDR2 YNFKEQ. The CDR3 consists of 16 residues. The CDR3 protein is CASSQSQGQGAQPQHF. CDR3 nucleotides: TGTGCCAGCAGCCAAAGCCAGGGACAGGGGGCTCAGCCCCAGCATTTT.

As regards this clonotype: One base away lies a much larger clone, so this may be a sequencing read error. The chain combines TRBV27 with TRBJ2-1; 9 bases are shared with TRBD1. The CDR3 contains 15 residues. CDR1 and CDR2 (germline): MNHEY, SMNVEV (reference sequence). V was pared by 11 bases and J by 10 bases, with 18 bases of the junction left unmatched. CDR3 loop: CARKFSGTGFWEQFF. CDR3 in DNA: TGTGCCCGCAAGTTCTCCGGGACAGGGTTCTGGGAGCAGTTCTTC.

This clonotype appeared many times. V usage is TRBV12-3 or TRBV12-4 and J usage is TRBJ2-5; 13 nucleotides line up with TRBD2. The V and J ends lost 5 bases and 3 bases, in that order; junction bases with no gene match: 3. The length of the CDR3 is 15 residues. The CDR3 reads CASSLGLAGEETQYF. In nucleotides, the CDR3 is TGTGCCAGCAGTCTCGGACTAGCGGGGGAAGAGACCCAGTACTTC.

CDR3 sequence reads: CASSLSTSGGSSYNEQFF. The CDR3 DNA reads TGCGCCAGCAGCCTCTCGACTAGCGGGGGATCCTCCTACAATGAGCAGTTCTTC. V is TRBV4-1 and J is TRBJ2-1; 12 bases align to TRBD2. The CDR3 spans 18 residues. J gave up 0 bases and V 4 bases, and 7 bases lay outside the gene matches. CDR1 is MGHRA, CDR2 YSYEKL, per germline.

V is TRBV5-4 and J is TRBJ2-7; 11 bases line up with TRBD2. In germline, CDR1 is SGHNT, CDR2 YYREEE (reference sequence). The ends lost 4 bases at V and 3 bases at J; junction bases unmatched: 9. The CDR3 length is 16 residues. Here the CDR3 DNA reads TGTGCCAGCAGCCTCCCCTCTAGCGGGGGGCACTACGAGCAGTACTTC. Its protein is CASSLPSSGGHYEQYF.

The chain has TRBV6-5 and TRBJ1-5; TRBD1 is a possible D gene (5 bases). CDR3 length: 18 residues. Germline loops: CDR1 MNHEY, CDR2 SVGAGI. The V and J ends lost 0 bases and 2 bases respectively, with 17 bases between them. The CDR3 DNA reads TGTGCCAGCAGTTACTCGAAAGTGAAGGGGTCATGCAATCAGCCCCAGCATTTT. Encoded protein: CASSYSKVKGSCNQPQHF.

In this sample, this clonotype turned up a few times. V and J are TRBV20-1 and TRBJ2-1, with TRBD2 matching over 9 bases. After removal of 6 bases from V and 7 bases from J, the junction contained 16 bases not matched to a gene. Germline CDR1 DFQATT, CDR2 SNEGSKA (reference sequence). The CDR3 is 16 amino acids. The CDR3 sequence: CSAVEPGLAEQNEQFF. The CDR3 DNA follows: TGCAGTGCCGTCGAACCGGGACTAGCCGAACAAAATGAGCAGTTCTTC.

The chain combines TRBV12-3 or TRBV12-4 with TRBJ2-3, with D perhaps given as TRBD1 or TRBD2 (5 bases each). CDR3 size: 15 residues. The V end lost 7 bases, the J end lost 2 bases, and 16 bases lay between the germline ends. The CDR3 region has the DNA TGTGCCAGCACTCACGGGACCTTCTACACAGATACGCAGTATTTT. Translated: CASTHGTFYTDTQYF.